Below, 3 T cell receptor beta chains from the same sample are listed, as sequenced in a study of PD-1 blockade in mismatch repair-deficient tumors. TCRdb keeps only in-frame clones here, not all; method: immunoSEQ multiplex PCR. The table has some 130,000 clones, 88% seen once. Sequenced here: peripheral blood, sampled roughly 70 weeks after starting pembrolizumab. The receptors here all came from an adult with mismatch repair-deficient cancer.

The chain links TRBV13 to TRBJ2-6; D is undetermined. The germline V and J ends were trimmed by 3 bases and 6 bases, with 3 bases remaining between them. Looked up from germline, CDR1 is PRHDT and CDR2 is FYEKMQ (reference sequence). CDR3 length equals 12 residues. CDR3 loop: CASSFVANVLTF. The CDR3 bases are TGTGCCAGCAGCTTTGTGGCCAACGTCCTGACTTTC. The full variable domain, rest sourced from reference TRBV13 and TRBJ2-6, is AAGVIQSPRHLIKEKRETATLKCYPIPRHDTVYWYQQGPGQDPQFLISFYEKMQSDKGSIPDRFSAQQFSDYHSELNMSSLELGDSALYFCASSFVANVLTFGAGSRLTVL.

This clone was seen once. The chain uses TRBV4-3 and TRBJ2-7; weak D call: TRBD2 (7 bases). Germline V gene data show CDR1 as LGHNA and CDR2 as YSLEER. Trimming pared 0 bases from V and 3 bases from J, leaving 12 bases between. The CDR3 loop spans 15 amino acids. CDR3: CASSQDEGGGYEQYF. The CDR3 DNA sequence: TGCGCCAGCAGCCAAGACGAGGGAGGGGGCTACGAGCAGTACTTC.

V is TRBV9 and J is TRBJ2-2; D may match TRBD1 or TRBD2 (5 bases each). V lost 2 bases to trimming and J lost 0 bases, with 8 bases between them. The CDR3 has 15 amino acids. Germline CDR1 SGDLS, CDR2 YYNGEE. CDR3 sequence reads: CASSVGGSNTGELFF. For the CDR3, the DNA is TGTGCCAGCAGCGTTGGGGGATCGAACACCGGGGAGCTGTTTTTT. Full variable domain (rest looked up from reference TRBV9 and TRBJ2-2): DSGVTQTPKHLITATGQRVTLRCSPRSGDLSVYWYQQSLDQGLQFLIQYYNGEERAKGNILERFSAQQFPDLHSELNLSSLELGDSALYFCASSVGGSNTGELFFGEGSRLTVL.